This TCR beta chain was sequenced during a study of regulatory T cells in long-lasting Graves disease. Time point reported: newly diagnosed GD, antithyroid drugs for less than 3 months. PBMC RNA was the source of the TCR library. An endocrinology department located in Xi'an, China, was where the patients came from. J lost 1 base, V lost 0 bases, and 4 bases had no gene match. The germline gives CDR1 SGHNT, CDR2 YYREEE (reference sequence). The CDR3 length is 16 residues. There are many counts of this clonotype. Arm-PCR with iRepertoire HTBI primers amplified the CDR3 regions for these TCR beta libraries. A single record per CDR3 protein comes from TCRdb applying MiXCR to the multiplex PCR reads. This sample has roughly 500,000 distinct CDR3 sequences; roughly 13% occur once, and the top ten carry roughly a tenth. Separately, the same data were catalogued under a study of T cells in Graves' hyperthyroidism and ophthalmopathy.

This TCR derives from a man aged 30 to 45 with Graves disease. The chain uses TRBV5-4 and TRBJ2-4; TRBD2 matches 7 bases. The material was peripheral blood mononuclear cells (PBMCs), obtained at new diagnosis, from a patient treated with antithyroid drugs. Here the CDR3 reads CASSLVGGRAKNIQYF. The CDR3 DNA sequence: TGTGCCAGCAGCTTGGTCGGGGGGAGGGCCAAAAACATTCAGTACTTC.